Listed here is a single T cell receptor (beta chain). The antigen remains unidentified. Germline V CDR1 and CDR2: SEHNR, FQNEAQ (reference sequence). This CDR3 has 14 amino acids. The trim removed 5 bases at V and 4 bases at J, leaving 8 bases unmatched. TCR alpha and TCR beta cDNA libraries with sample barcodes and UMIs came from 5'RACE using constant-segment primers. One entry per CDR3 protein results from TCRdb running MiXCR on the 5' RACE reads. In the table there are a few hundred thousand distinct CDR3 sequences, about a sixth of which are singletons. The sample originates from a study of T-cell memory formation after mild COVID-19. Study context: The study found TCR clusters largely donor specific.

Study-wide results and limits: Some responding clones appeared in pre-infection memory, suggesting cross-reactive memory joined. The main location of contracting CD4+ clones was CM and EM, and that of contracting CD8+ clones was EMRA.

The sequencing sample was made of PBMCs or a T cell subset sorted from them (not recorded which). The chain recombines TRBV7-9 with TRBJ2-7; 7 nucleotides line up with TRBD1. The receptor was isolated from a man between 18 and 35 years old who had mild COVID-19 (a few samples of this study predate the infection). Cell type and time point are not known. The CDR3 loop reads CASSLGQAPYEQYV. The DNA for the CDR3 is TGTGCCAGCAGCCTCGGACAGGCCCCATACGAGCAGTACGTC.